These 32 T cell receptor beta chains were all obtained from the same sample, sequenced in a study of PD-1 blockade in classical Hodgkin lymphoma. TCRdb's copy holds only in-frame clones and misses some; the assay was immunoSEQ multiplex PCR. The sample comprises 5,000 or so clones, 55% to 65% of which are singletons, and 50% to 75% rests with the top ten. Relapse after autologous stem cell transplantation occurred in every patient, and brentuximab vedotin exposure varied. Sequencing used peripheral blood mononuclear cells (PBMCs), obtained at baseline. Every receptor here comes from a human donor with classical Hodgkin lymphoma.

V is TRBV4-2 and J is TRBJ2-7; D gene ambiguous. V was cut by 0 bases and J by 6 bases, with 9 bases left in between. CDR3 length: 13 residues. Looked up from germline, CDR1 is LGHNA and CDR2 is YNFKEQ. The CDR3 bases are TGTGCCAGCAGCCAAGATCGAGCATCCGAGCAGTACTTC. Its translation: CASSQDRASEQYF.

This clone rates as medium-sized (0.01 to 0.1%). This chain connects TRBV30 to TRBJ2-7; 9 bases map to TRBD1. Trimming removed 2 bases from V and 2 bases from J; junction bases left unmatched: 4. Germline CDR1 GTSNPN, CDR2 SVGIG (reference sequence). CDR3 length: 14 amino acids. In DNA, the CDR3 is TGTGCCTGGAGTCGAACAGGGGGCCCCTACGAGCAGTACTTC. Protein sequence: CAWSRTGGPYEQYF.

The CDR3 bases are TGTGCCAGCAGCCCACAGACCGGTTATAATAATTCACCCCTCCACTTT. It translates to CASSPQTGYNNSPLHF. The chain carries TRBV5-6 and TRBJ1-6; unclear D gene. This CDR3 has 16 residues. CDR1 is SGHDT and CDR2 is YYEEEE in the germline V gene. The germline V and J ends were trimmed by 4 bases and 5 bases, with 16 bases remaining between them.

The V and J genes are TRBV25-1 and TRBJ1-5; a possible D gene is TRBD1 (6 bases). V shed 9 bases and J shed 4 bases, with 19 bases lying between them. This CDR3 region has 15 residues. CDR1 is MGHDK and CDR2 is SYGVNS in the germline V gene. CDR3 region: CASSPQDRWNQPQHF. CDR3 nucleotides: TGTGCCAGTAGTCCCCAGGACAGATGGAATCAGCCCCAGCATTTT.

The gene calls are TRBV19 and TRBJ1-5; the D is unclear. Trimming took off 5 bases at V and 0 bases at J, with 8 bases between the two ends. Germline-derived CDR1 and CDR2 are LNHDA and SQIVND (reference sequence). This CDR3 is built from 14 residues. CDR3 bases: TGTGCCAGTAGTCCATACGATAGCAATCAGCCCCAGCATTTT. It specifies CASSPYDSNQPQHF.

J is TRBJ1-1 and V is TRBV7-9, with a weak D call TRBD1 (5 bases). Germline assignment: CDR1 SEHNR and CDR2 FQNEAQ (reference sequence). The CDR3 sequence is 15 residues long. Trimming left V 5 bases short and J 0 bases short, with 13 bases between. CDR3: CASSQTTALNTEAFF. DNA of the CDR3: TGTGCCAGCAGCCAAACGACAGCTTTGAACACTGAAGCTTTCTTT.

This clone has only a few counts. The gene calls are TRBV19 and TRBJ2-7, with TRBD2 matching 14 bases. The CDR3 covers 17 residues. Per the germline V gene, CDR1 is LNHDA and CDR2 is SQIVND (reference sequence). After removal of 5 bases from V and 4 bases from J, the junction contained 10 bases not matched to a gene. The DNA for the CDR3 is TGTGCCAGTAGTGCCGACACGGGACTAGCGGGAGTGTACGAGCAGTACTTC. Protein: CASSADTGLAGVYEQYF.

Only a few counts were recorded for this clone. The gene calls are TRBV4-2 and TRBJ2-1; D remains unclear. V lost 5 bases and J lost 6, with 20 bases in between. The CDR3 has 16 residues. Per the germline V gene, CDR1 is LGHNA and CDR2 is YNFKEQ. The CDR3 here is CASSLAAFRTTNEQFF. The DNA for the CDR3 is TGTGCCAGCAGCTTGGCGGCCTTTCGCACCACCAATGAGCAGTTCTTC.

This clone was picked up a small number of times. The rearrangement links TRBV28 to TRBJ1-1; D is perhaps TRBD1 (6 bases). The CDR3 covers 14 residues. Trimming removed 3 bases from V and 5 bases from J, with 13 bases in between. Germline V CDR1 and CDR2: MDHEN, SYDVKM. The CDR3 DNA sequence: TGTGCCAGCAGTTTGGGGGGGGCGGGTACTGAAGCTTTCTTT. Protein sequence: CASSLGGAGTEAFF.

In this sample, this clone is large. It is unclear where the CDR3 begins or ends on the DNA, so no DNA is shown, and the CDR3 is as TCRdb lists it. The gene calls are TRBV27 and TRBJ1-2. CDR1 and CDR2 from the germline V gene are MNHEY and SMNVEV (reference sequence). The CDR3 is 16 amino acids in total, end residues counted. The CDR3 loop is CASSFGSGTTNYGYTF.

The chain uses TRBV11-2 and TRBJ2-1; 12 nucleotides match TRBD2. This CDR3 region has 15 residues. J lost 5 bases, V lost 8 bases, and 7 bases had no gene match. Germline V gene data show CDR1 as SGHAT and CDR2 as FQNNGV. This chain's CDR3 is CASSRTSGMNNEQFF. As DNA, the CDR3 is TGTGCCAGCTCAAGGACTAGCGGGATGAACAATGAGCAGTTCTTC.

CDR3 loop: CASSESSTSQETQYF. The CDR3 nucleotides read TGCGCCAGCAGTGAGTCGAGCACATCGCAAGAGACCCAGTACTTC. The gene calls are TRBV10-1 and TRBJ2-5, with D unclear. The V end was cut by 0 bases, the J end by 2 bases, with 10 bases between. There are 15 residues in the CDR3. Germline V gene sequence: CDR1 WNHNN, CDR2 SYGVQD (reference sequence).

The rearrangement uses TRBV19 and TRBJ1-4; no reliable D call. CDR1 LNHDA and CDR2 SQIVND come from the germline V gene (reference sequence). The CDR3 totals 11 residues. V shed 1 base and J shed 8 bases, with 2 bases lying between them. CDR3 sequence: CASSIAEKLFF. The CDR3 DNA follows: TGTGCCAGTAGTATAGCCGAAAAACTGTTTTTT.

The chain carries TRBV19 and TRBJ2-5, with 9 bases fitting TRBD1. This CDR3 comprises 15 residues. The V gene end was trimmed by 5 bases and the J gene end by 4 bases; junction bases not matched to a gene: 8. Per the germline V gene, CDR1 is LNHDA and CDR2 is SQIVND (reference sequence). The CDR3 loop is CASSFGTGNGETQYF. CDR3 DNA: TGTGCCAGTAGTTTCGGGACAGGGAATGGAGAGACCCAGTACTTC.

The chain recombines TRBV19 with TRBJ2-1; maybe TRBD2 (6 bases). The germline gives CDR1 LNHDA, CDR2 SQIVND (reference sequence). The germline V and J ends were trimmed by 1 base and 0 bases, with 10 bases remaining between them. The CDR3 has 16 residues. CDR3 sequence (DNA): TGTGCCAGTAGTATAGCTATGCGGGGCTCCTACAATGAGCAGTTCTTC. It specifies CASSIAMRGSYNEQFF.

The CDR3 DNA reads TGTGCCAGCAGCGTTCAAGGGACAGCCAATTCCTATGGCTACACCTTC. It encodes CASSVQGTANSYGYTF. V gene TRBV7-2 combines with J gene TRBJ1-2; TRBD1 matches at 7 bases. V lost 5 bases to trimming and J lost 4 bases; unmatched junction nucleotides: 13. Germline CDR1 SGHTA, CDR2 FQGNSA. The CDR3 is 16 amino acids.

This chain links TRBV9 with TRBJ2-7; D may be TRBD2 (6 bases). The V end lost 4 bases, the J end lost 4 bases, and 18 bases lay between the germline ends. This CDR3 contains 15 residues. Germline V gene sequence: CDR1 SGDLS, CDR2 YYNGEE. CDR3 amino acids: CASSPEGEGFYEQYF. DNA for the CDR3: TGTGCCAGCAGCCCGGAGGGCGAGGGGTTTTACGAGCAGTACTTC. The entire variable domain, with the rest obtained from reference TRBV9 and TRBJ2-7, is as follows: DSGVTQTPKHLITATGQRVTLRCSPRSGDLSVYWYQQSLDQGLQFLIQYYNGEERAKGNILERFSAQQFPDLHSELNLSSLELGDSALYFCASSPEGEGFYEQYFGPGTRLTVT.

The chain uses TRBV7-3 and TRBJ2-2; TRBD1 aligns across 9 bases. This CDR3 contains 15 residues. Trimming at V came to 3 bases and at J to 1 base, leaving 0 bases not matched to a gene. Germline V gene lookup returns CDR1 SGHTA and CDR2 FQGTGA. In DNA form, the CDR3 reads TGTGCCAGCAGCTTGGGACAGGGGAACACCGGGGAGCTGTTTTTT. This sequence encodes CASSLGQGNTGELFF.

This clone was picked up a small number of times. The same CDR3 arises from other DNA sequences in this sample as well. V gene TRBV29-1 combines with J gene TRBJ2-7; 8 bases agree with TRBD2. Germline V lookup: CDR1 SQVTM, CDR2 ANQGSEA. With 6 bases clipped from V and 4 bases from J, the junction kept 11 bases outside the gene matches. This CDR3 contains 14 residues. The CDR3 DNA reads as TGCAGCGTGGGGGCCGGGGGGGCTGGTTACGAGCAGTACTTC. This sequence encodes CSVGAGGAGYEQYF.

The sample holds one count of this clone. The genes are TRBV4-3 and TRBJ1-3; D gene ambiguous. Trimming cost V 0 bases and J 5 bases, with 8 bases left between them. CDR1 is LGHNA and CDR2 is YSLEER in the germline V gene. The CDR3 consists of 14 residues. In DNA form, the CDR3 reads TGCGCCAGCAGCCAAGATACTTCCCGAAACACCATATATTTT. Translation gives CASSQDTSRNTIYF.

The CDR3 spells CASSPGHQETQYF. The CDR3 DNA follows: TGTGCCAGCTCACCAGGACACCAAGAGACCCAGTACTTC. The chain couples TRBV18 to TRBJ2-5; D is undetermined. V lost 2 bases and J 0 bases, leaving 4 bases between the germline ends. Germline V CDR1 and CDR2: KGHSH, LQKENI. The CDR3 has 13 amino acids.

The chain links TRBV11-2 to TRBJ1-1; D gene unclear. CDR1 SGHAT and CDR2 FQNNGV come from the germline V gene. The CDR3 contains 15 residues. V was trimmed by 3 bases and J by 4 bases, leaving 15 bases between them. CDR3 protein: CASSFGQALFTEAFF. CDR3 coding DNA: TGTGCCAGCAGCTTTGGGCAGGCTCTGTTCACTGAAGCTTTCTTT.

The sample holds a few counts of this clone. Here the CDR3 DNA reads TGTGCCAGCAGTTTTGGGGGGGCTGGCTACACCTTC. Protein sequence: CASSFGGAGYTF. This chain uses TRBV27 with TRBJ1-2; tentative D call: TRBD1 (6 bases). The CDR3 sequence is 12 residues long. Per germline, CDR1 MNHEY and CDR2 SMNVEV (reference sequence). The germline V and J ends were trimmed by 3 bases and 7 bases, with 9 bases remaining between them.

This chain links TRBV9 with TRBJ1-1; D call uncertain. The CDR3 contains 17 residues. Germline V CDR1 and CDR2: SGDLS, YYNGEE. Trimming took off 2 bases at V and 0 bases at J, with 17 bases between the two ends. The CDR3 region has the DNA TGTGCCAGCAGCGTGTATCCGGCAGGCGTCATGAACACTGAAGCTTTCTTT. Amino acid sequence: CASSVYPAGVMNTEAFF.

The rearrangement uses TRBV9 and TRBJ2-2; 7 positions agree with TRBD1. Germline loops: CDR1 SGDLS, CDR2 YYNGEE. This CDR3 comprises 16 residues. The V segment lost 3 bases and the J segment 0 bases; nucleotides outside the gene matches: 5. The CDR3 protein is CASSAKGAANTGELFF. The CDR3 DNA is TGTGCCAGCAGCGCGAAGGGGGCGGCGAACACCGGGGAGCTGTTTTTT. The full variable domain, its missing parts supplied by reference TRBV9 and TRBJ2-2, is DSGVTQTPKHLITATGQRVTLRCSPRSGDLSVYWYQQSLDQGLQFLIQYYNGEERAKGNILERFSAQQFPDLHSELNLSSLELGDSALYFCASSAKGAANTGELFFGEGSRLTVL.

The chain has TRBV5-4 and TRBJ2-2; D is unclear. Germline V gene sequence: CDR1 SGHNT, CDR2 YYREEE (reference sequence). V gave up 3 bases and J gave up 6 bases, with 12 bases separating them. This CDR3 has 14 residues. The CDR3 DNA sequence: TGTGCCAGCAGCTCAGGAGTAAGCGCCGGGGAGCTGTTTTTT. Translation: CASSSGVSAGELFF.

By proportion, this clone is medium-sized. V is TRBV6-5 and J is TRBJ1-3, with 10 bases identical to TRBD1. Germline assignment: CDR1 MNHEY and CDR2 SVGAGI. The CDR3 has 15 amino acids. J gave up 3 bases and V 6 bases, and 5 bases lay outside the gene matches. The CDR3 reads CASSETGGYGNTIYF. CDR3 nucleotide sequence: TGTGCCAGCAGCGAGACAGGGGGCTATGGAAACACCATATATTTT.

This clone has a single count. This chain connects TRBV19 to TRBJ1-5; the D is unclear. V dropped 0 bases and J dropped 9 bases, with 12 bases sitting between them. There are 14 residues in the CDR3. Germline assignment: CDR1 LNHDA and CDR2 SQIVND (reference sequence). Written as DNA, the CDR3 is TGTGCCAGTAGTATAGATCCGGAGACCCCGCCCCAGCATTTT. This translates into CASSIDPETPPQHF.

The J gene is TRBJ1-2, the V gene TRBV6-1; D gene ambiguous. The germline CDR1 and CDR2 sequences are MNHNS and SASEGT. The length of the CDR3 is 12 residues. Trimming removed 10 bases from V and 3 bases from J, with 12 bases in between. As DNA, the CDR3 is TGTGCCATACCGGCGAACTACTATGGCTACACCTTC. Translating it yields CAIPANYYGYTF.

The V call is TRBV7-7, the J call TRBJ2-2; D may correspond to TRBD1 or TRBD2 (6 bases each). Deletions cut 7 bases from V and 0 bases from J, with 15 bases between. The CDR3 totals 16 residues. The germline V gene encodes CDR1 SSHAT and CDR2 FNYEAQ (reference sequence). CDR3 coding DNA: TGTGCCAGCAAGGAAACGGGGGCACCGAACACCGGGGAGCTGTTTTTT. Translating gives CASKETGAPNTGELFF.

This clone is medium-sized by share. The chain employs TRBV30 and TRBJ2-3, with 7 bases identical to TRBD2. The CDR3 is 15 residues long. V lost 4 bases and J lost 10; bases outside the gene matches: 17. Germline values: CDR1 GTSNPN, CDR2 SVGIG (reference sequence). The CDR3 nucleotides are TGTGCCTGGAAAGGGATAGCGGGCGAGACGCGGGCGCAGTATTTT. Translating it yields CAWKGIAGETRAQYF.

The CDR3 nucleotides are TGTGCCAGCAGCTTAAAGACAGCTAATGAAAAACTGTTTTTT. It specifies CASSLKTANEKLFF. V is TRBV7-2 and J is TRBJ1-4, with D tentatively TRBD1 (5 bases). The germline V and J ends were trimmed by 2 bases and 3 bases, with 7 bases remaining between them. The CDR3 has 14 residues. Germline CDR1 SGHTA, CDR2 FQGNSA.